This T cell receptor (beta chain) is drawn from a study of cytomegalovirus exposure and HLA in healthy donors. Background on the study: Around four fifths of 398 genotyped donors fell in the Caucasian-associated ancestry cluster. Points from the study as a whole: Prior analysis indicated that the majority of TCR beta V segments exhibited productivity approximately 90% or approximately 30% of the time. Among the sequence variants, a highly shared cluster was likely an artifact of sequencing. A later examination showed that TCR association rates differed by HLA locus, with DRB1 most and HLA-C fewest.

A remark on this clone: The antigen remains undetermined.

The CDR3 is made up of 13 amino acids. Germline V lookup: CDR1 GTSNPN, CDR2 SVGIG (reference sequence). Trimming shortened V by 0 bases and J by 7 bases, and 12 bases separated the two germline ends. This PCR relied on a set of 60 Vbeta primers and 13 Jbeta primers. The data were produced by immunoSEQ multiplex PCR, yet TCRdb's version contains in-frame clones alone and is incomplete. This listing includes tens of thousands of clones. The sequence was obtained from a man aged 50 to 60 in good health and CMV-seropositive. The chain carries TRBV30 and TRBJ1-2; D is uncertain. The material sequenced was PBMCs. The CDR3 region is CAWSVTGRGGYTF. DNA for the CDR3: TGTGCCTGGAGTGTAACCGGGCGGGGTGGCTACACCTTC.